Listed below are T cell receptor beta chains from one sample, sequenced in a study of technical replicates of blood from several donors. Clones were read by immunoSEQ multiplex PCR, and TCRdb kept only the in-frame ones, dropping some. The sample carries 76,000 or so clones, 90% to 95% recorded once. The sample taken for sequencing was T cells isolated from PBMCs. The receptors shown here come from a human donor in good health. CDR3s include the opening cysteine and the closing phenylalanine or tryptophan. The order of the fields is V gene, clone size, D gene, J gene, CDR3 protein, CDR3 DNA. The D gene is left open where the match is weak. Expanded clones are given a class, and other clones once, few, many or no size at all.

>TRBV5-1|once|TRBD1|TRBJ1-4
CASSFDLLRTGVDEKLFF
TGCGCCAGCAGCTTCGACCTACTTAGGACAGGGGTGGATGAAAAACTGTTTTTT
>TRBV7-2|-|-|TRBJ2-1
CASSLKRAGASYNEQFF
TGTGCCAGCAGCTTAAAAAGGGCGGGGGCTTCCTACAATGAGCAGTTCTTC
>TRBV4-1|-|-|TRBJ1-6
CASSHMGANSPLHF
TGCGCCAGCAGCCACATGGGGGCTAATTCACCCCTCCACTTT
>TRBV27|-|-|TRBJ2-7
CASSLAGRDYEQYF
TGTGCCAGCAGTTTAGCAGGGCGAGACTACGAGCAGTACTTC
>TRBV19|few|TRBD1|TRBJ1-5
CASNLGQSSNQPQHF
TGTGCCAGTAACTTGGGACAGAGCAGCAATCAGCCCCAGCATTTT
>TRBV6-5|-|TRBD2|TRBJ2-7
CASSPPGLASSEQYF
TGTGCCAGCAGCCCACCGGGACTAGCGTCGTCTGAGCAGTACTTC
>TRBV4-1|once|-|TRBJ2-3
CASSQDLGVAVPDTQYF
TGCGCCAGCAGCCAAGATTTAGGGGTGGCAGTTCCAGATACGCAGTATTTT
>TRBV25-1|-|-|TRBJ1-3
CASSESGGSTIYF
TGTGCCAGCAGTGAATCGGGTGGCTCTACCATATATTTT
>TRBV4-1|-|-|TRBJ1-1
CASSQDPGMNTEAFF
TGCGCCAGCAGCCAAGATCCAGGGATGAACACTGAAGCTTTCTTT
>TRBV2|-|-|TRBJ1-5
CASRAGGNNQPQHF
TGTGCCAGCAGAGCGGGGGGCAACAATCAGCCCCAGCATTTT
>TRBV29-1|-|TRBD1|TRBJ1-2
CSVSDRGSGYTF
TGCAGCGTCTCCGACAGGGGTAGTGGCTACACCTTC
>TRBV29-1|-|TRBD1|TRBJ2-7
CSARDRGLEQYF
TGCAGCGCCCGGGACAGGGGGCTCGAGCAGTACTTC
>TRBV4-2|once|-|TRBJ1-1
CASSQDSTANTEAFF
TGTGCCAGCAGCCAAGACTCGACAGCCAACACTGAAGCTTTCTTT
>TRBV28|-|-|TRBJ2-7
CAVLSSEVMDEQYF
TGTGCGGTCCTCTCCAGCGAAGTCATGGACGAGCAGTACTTC
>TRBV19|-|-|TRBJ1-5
CASTPRGDIIISNQPQHF
TGTGCCAGTACGCCACGTGGGGACATAATTATTAGCAATCAGCCCCAGCATTTT
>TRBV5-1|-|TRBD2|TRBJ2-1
CASSGTSGGAHEQFF
TGCGCCAGCAGCGGAACTAGCGGGGGGGCCCATGAGCAGTTCTTC
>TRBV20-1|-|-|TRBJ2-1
CSALANEQFF
TGCAGTGCGCTAGCGAATGAGCAGTTCTTC
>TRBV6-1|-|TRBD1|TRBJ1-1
CASGSRDRGWTEAFF
TGTGCCAGCGGGAGTCGGGACAGGGGATGGACTGAAGCTTTCTTT
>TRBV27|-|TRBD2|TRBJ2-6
CASSLLVAGVGANVLTF
TGTGCCAGCAGCTTACTTGTCGCGGGGGTTGGGGCCAACGTCCTGACTTTC
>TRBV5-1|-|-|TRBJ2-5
CASSLETGRETQYF
TGCGCCAGCAGCTTGGAAACAGGGCGAGAGACCCAGTACTTC
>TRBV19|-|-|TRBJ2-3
CASRARGSDTQYF
TGTGCCAGTAGAGCTCGGGGGTCAGATACGCAGTATTTT
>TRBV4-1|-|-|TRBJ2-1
CASSQAADYYFF
TGCGCCAGCAGCCAAGCCGCGGATTATTACTTCTTC
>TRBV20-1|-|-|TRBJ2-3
CSAHTDTQYF
TGCAGTGCACACACAGATACGCAGTATTTT
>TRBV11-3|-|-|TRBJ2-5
CASSSRTILQETQYF
TGTGCCAGCAGCTCAAGGACTATCTTACAAGAGACCCAGTACTTC
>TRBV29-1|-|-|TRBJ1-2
CSVEGRDTDYGYTF
TGCAGCGTTGAAGGCCGGGACACAGACTATGGCTACACCTTC
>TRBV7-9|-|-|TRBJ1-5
CASSPAEWDQPQHF
TGTGCCAGCAGTCCGGCGGAGTGGGATCAGCCCCAGCATTTT